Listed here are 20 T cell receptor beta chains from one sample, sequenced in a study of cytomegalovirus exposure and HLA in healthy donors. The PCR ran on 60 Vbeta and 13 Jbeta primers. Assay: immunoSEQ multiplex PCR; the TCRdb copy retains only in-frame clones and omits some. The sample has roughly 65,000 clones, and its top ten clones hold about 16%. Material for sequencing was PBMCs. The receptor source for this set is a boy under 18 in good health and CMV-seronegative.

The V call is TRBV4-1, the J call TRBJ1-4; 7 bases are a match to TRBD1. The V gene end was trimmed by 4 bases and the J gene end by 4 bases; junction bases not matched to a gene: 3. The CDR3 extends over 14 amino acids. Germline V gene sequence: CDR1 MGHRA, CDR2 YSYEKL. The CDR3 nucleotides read TGCGCCAGCAGCCCCAACAGGGGTAATGAAAAACTGTTTTTT. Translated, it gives CASSPNRGNEKLFF.

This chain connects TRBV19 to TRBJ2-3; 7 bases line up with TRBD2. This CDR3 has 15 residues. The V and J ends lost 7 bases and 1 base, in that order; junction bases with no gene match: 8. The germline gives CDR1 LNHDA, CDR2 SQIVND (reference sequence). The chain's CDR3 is CASNRPAGGTDTQYF. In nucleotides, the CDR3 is TGTGCCAGTAACCGCCCGGCGGGGGGCACAGATACGCAGTATTTT.

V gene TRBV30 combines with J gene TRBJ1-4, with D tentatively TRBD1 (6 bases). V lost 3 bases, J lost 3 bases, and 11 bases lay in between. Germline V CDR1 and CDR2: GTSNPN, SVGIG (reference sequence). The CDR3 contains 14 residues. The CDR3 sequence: CAWSRGLPNEKLFF. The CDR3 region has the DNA TGTGCCTGGAGCAGGGGACTACCTAATGAAAAACTGTTTTTT.

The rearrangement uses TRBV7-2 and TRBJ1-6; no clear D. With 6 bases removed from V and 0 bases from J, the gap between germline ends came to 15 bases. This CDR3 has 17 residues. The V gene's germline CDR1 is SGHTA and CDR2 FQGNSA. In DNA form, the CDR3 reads TGTGCCAGCAGTTCACCGGAGGAGAGCTCCTATAATTCACCCCTCCACTTT. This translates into CASSSPEESSYNSPLHF.

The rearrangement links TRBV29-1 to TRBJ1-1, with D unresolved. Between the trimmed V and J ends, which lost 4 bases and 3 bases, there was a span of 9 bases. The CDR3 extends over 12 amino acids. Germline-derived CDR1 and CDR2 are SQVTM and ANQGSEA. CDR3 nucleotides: TGCAGCGTTGTCAAGGGAGACACTGAAGCTTTCTTT. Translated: CSVVKGDTEAFF.

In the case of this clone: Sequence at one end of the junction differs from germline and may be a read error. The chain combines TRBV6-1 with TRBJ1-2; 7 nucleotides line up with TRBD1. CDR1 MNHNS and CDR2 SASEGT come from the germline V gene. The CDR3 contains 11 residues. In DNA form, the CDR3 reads TGTGCCAGCAGTGAAGGGGGGACAGTTCTTTTC. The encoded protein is CASSEGGTVLF.

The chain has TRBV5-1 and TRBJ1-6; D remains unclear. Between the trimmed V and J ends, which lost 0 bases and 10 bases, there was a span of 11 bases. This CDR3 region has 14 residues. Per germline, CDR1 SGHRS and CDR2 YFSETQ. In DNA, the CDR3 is TGCGCCAGCAGCTTGGAAGGAGGCGGCTCACCCCTCCACTTT. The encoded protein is CASSLEGGGSPLHF.

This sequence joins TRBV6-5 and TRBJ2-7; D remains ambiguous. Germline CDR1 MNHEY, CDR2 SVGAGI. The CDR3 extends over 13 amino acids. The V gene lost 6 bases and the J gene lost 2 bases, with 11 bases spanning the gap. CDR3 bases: TGTGCCAGCAGCAAACAGATGACCTACGAGCAGTACTTC. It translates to CASSKQMTYEQYF.

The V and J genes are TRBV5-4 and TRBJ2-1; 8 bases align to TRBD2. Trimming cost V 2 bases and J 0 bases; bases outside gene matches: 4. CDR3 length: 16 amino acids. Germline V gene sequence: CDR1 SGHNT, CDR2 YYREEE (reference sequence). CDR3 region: CASSFPGGVSYNEQFF. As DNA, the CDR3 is TGTGCCAGCAGCTTCCCGGGAGGGGTCTCCTACAATGAGCAGTTCTTC.

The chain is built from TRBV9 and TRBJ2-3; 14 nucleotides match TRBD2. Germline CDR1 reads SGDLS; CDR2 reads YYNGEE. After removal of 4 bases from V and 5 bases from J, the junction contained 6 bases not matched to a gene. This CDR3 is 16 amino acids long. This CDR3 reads CASSPRLAGGQDTQYF. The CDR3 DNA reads TGTGCCAGCAGCCCGCGACTAGCGGGGGGGCAAGATACGCAGTATTTT.

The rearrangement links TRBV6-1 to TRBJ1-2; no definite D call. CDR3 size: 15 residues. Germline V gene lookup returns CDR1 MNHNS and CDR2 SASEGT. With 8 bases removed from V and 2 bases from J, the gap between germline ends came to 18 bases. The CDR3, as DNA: TGTGCCAGCCGAACTGAGAGGGCAGCGAACTATGGCTACACCTTC. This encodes CASRTERAANYGYTF.

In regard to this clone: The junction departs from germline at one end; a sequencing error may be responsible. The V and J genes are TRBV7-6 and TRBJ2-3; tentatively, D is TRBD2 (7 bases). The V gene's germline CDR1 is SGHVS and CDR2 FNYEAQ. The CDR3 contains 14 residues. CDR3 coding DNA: TGTGCCAGCACCTTAGGGGGGGGCACGGATACGCAGTATTTT. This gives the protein CASTLGGGTDTQYF.

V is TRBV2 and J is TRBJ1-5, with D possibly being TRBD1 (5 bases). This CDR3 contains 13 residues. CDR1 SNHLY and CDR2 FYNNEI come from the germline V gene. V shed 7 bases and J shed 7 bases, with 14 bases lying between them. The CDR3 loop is CASIGGRDQPQHF. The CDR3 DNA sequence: TGTGCCAGCATCGGGGGGAGGGACCAGCCCCAGCATTTT. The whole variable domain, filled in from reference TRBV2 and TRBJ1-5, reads EPEVTQTPSHQVTQMGQEVILRCVPISNHLYFYWYRQILGQKVEFLVSFYNNEISEKSEIFDDQFSVERPDGSNFTLKIRSTKLEDSAMYFCASIGGRDQPQHFGDGTRLSIL.

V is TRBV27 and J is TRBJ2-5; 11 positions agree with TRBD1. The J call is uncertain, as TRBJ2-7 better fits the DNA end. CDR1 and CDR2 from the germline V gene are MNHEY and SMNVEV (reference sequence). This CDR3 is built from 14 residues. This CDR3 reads CASIGTGGTYEQYF. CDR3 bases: TGTGCCAGCATCGGGACAGGGGGGACCTACGAGCAGTACTTC.

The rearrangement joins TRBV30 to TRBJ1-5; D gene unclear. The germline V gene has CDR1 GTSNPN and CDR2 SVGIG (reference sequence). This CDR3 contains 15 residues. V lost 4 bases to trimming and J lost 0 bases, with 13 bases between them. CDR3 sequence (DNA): TGTGCCTGGACATCGGGTCCTAATAGCAATCAGCCCCAGCATTTT. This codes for CAWTSGPNSNQPQHF.

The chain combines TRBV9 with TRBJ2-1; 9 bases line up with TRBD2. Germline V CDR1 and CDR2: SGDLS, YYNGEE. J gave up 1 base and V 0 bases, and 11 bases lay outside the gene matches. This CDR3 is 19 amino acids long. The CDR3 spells CASSVEASGKVGSYNEQFF. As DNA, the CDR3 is TGTGCCAGCAGCGTAGAGGCTAGCGGGAAAGTAGGGTCCTACAATGAGCAGTTCTTC.

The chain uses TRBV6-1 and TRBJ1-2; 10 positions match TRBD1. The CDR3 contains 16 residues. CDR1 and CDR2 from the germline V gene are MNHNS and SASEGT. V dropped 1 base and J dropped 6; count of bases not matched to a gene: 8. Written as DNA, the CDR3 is TGTGCCAGCAGTGAAGGACGGACAGGGGGATCGGATGGCTACACCTTC. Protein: CASSEGRTGGSDGYTF.

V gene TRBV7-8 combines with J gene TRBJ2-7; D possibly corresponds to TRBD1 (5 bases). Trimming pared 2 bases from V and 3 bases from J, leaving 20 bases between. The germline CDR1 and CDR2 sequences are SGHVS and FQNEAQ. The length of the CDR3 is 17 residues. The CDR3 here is CASSLLTDTSSHYEQYF. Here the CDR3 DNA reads TGTGCCAGCAGCTTACTGACGGACACAAGTTCCCACTACGAGCAGTACTTC.

Written as DNA, the CDR3 is TGTGCCAGCCGTCCTTGGACAGGGGGAGAAAAACTGTTTTTT. Translation: CASRPWTGGEKLFF. The V gene is TRBV27, the J gene TRBJ1-4; TRBD1 agrees at 10 bases. This CDR3 region has 14 residues. Germline-derived CDR1 and CDR2 are MNHEY and SMNVEV (reference sequence). Unmatched junction bases numbered 8, after V lost 8 bases and J lost 8 bases.

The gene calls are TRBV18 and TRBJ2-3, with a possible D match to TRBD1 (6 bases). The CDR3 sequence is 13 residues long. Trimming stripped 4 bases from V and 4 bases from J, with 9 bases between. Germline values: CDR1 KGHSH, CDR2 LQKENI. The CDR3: CASSRQGPDTQYF. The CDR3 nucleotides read TGTGCCAGCTCACGCCAGGGGCCAGATACGCAGTATTTT.